This T cell receptor beta chain was sequenced for a study of regulatory T cells in long-lasting Graves disease. The sample holds many counts of this clonotype. The germline V and J ends were trimmed by 1 base and 5 bases, with 11 bases remaining between them. This CDR3 is 14 amino acids long. Per the germline V gene, CDR1 is SGHRS and CDR2 is YFSETQ. Sequencing libraries for TCR beta were prepared with iRepertoire HTBI primers and Arm-PCR of CDR3 regions. One entry per CDR3 protein results from TCRdb running MiXCR on the multiplex PCR reads. Here the sample spans approximately 400,000 distinct CDR3 sequences, more than 12% being singletons. Time point defined: newly diagnosed GD, antithyroid drugs for less than 3 months. From PBMCs, RNA was extracted and then used to make the TCR library. Patient provenance is recorded as an endocrinology department in Xi'an, China. The data also belong to a second study, concerning T cells in Graves' hyperthyroidism and ophthalmopathy. That work adds: Clinical symptoms, serum thyroxine and TRAb, thyroid ultrasound and orbital computed tomography together formed the diagnostic basis. Most clonotypes expanded in thyroid above 0.001 were likewise present in blood.

This chain uses TRBV5-1 with TRBJ2-3, with D perhaps matching TRBD2 (5 bases). The source material was peripheral blood mononuclear cells (PBMCs), sampled at new diagnosis, from a patient treated with antithyroid drugs. This sequence was found in a woman aged 25 to 39 with Graves disease. The CDR3 coding sequence is TGCGCCAGCAGCTTGCGGGATCAGGAAGATACGCAGTATTTT. Amino acid sequence: CASSLRDQEDTQYF.